These 5 T cell receptor beta chains came from one sample sequenced in a study of shared clonotypes between healthy human individuals. Assay used: immunoSEQ multiplex PCR; TCRdb lists only in-frame clones, some missing. Here the sample spans about 2.3 million clones, about nine tenths being singletons. Material: naive CD4+ T cells from PBMCs. Subset defined: CD45RA+ positively selected. Receptors originate from a man younger than 30 in good health. Some clones in this sample may be carry-over from other donors' samples.

The chain joins TRBV28 to TRBJ2-3, with D unclear. The CDR3 is 12 amino acids. Trimming cost V 1 base and J 6 bases, with 5 bases left between them. CDR1 is MDHEN and CDR2 is SYDVKM in the germline V gene. CDR3 protein: CASSLSPDTQYF. CDR3 DNA: TGTGCCAGCAGTTTATCGCCGGATACGCAGTATTTT.

This chain connects TRBV5-5 to TRBJ1-1; D not resolved. Trimming cost V 4 bases and J 7 bases, with 11 bases left between them. CDR1 is SGHKS and CDR2 is YYEKEE in the germline V gene (reference sequence). The CDR3 runs to 12 residues. DNA for the CDR3: TGTGCCAGCAGCCCCTTGCCTGATGAAGCTTTCTTT. Translated, it gives CASSPLPDEAFF.

The J gene is TRBJ2-7, the V gene TRBV27; D not certain. Germline CDR1 MNHEY, CDR2 SMNVEV (reference sequence). The CDR3 consists of 12 residues. Trimming cost V 11 bases and J 3 bases, with 14 bases left between them. CDR3 nucleotides: TGTGCCTGCGACTCGTTAAACTACGAGCAGTACTTC. This translates into CACDSLNYEQYF.

V gene TRBV19 combines with J gene TRBJ2-5, with 7 bases fitting TRBD1. Germline V gene data show CDR1 as LNHDA and CDR2 as SQIVND (reference sequence). V shed 6 bases, J shed 3 bases, and the junction held 4 bases outside the gene matches. CDR3 length: 13 residues. The CDR3 DNA sequence: TGTGCCAGTAGCGGGGACAGAAAAGAGACCCAGTACTTC. This translates into CASSGDRKETQYF.

The chain links TRBV7-9 to TRBJ1-3; D unresolved. Germline loops: CDR1 SEHNR, CDR2 FQNEAQ (reference sequence). Trimming cost V 2 bases and J 0 bases, with 5 bases left between them. This CDR3 region has 14 residues. CDR3 region: CASSLMASGNTIYF. The DNA of the CDR3 is TGTGCCAGCAGCTTAATGGCCTCTGGAAACACCATATATTTT.